This entry describes one T cell receptor beta chain. The treatment is: over 15 received Ad26.COV2.S at low or high dose, single or two shots; a few received placebo; per-sample allocation not given. At day 63 after the first vaccine or placebo injection, samples were drawn. This table comes from immunoSEQ multiplex PCR, and its TCRdb copy is limited to in-frame clones, with some not included. The profile shows some 370,000 clones, approximately 83% of them singletons. The CDR3 is made up of 15 amino acids. Trimming left V 2 bases short and J 0 bases short, with 11 bases between. The V gene's germline CDR1 is SGHNT and CDR2 YYREEE (reference sequence). The sample is drawn from a study of Ad26.COV2.S vaccination and SARS-CoV-2 variants. Study overall: Into the muscle, Ad26.COV2.S was dosed once or twice, 56 days apart.

J is TRBJ1-1 and V is TRBV5-4, with D unclear. This sample comprised peripheral blood, obtained in a trial of Ad26.COV2.S vaccine versus placebo. The receptor comes from a person aged 18-60 years who received the Ad26.COV2.S COVID-19 vaccine or a placebo. CDR3 sequence reads: CASSLAMPMNTEAFF. The CDR3 DNA reads TGTGCCAGCAGCTTAGCGATGCCCATGAACACTGAAGCTTTCTTT.